The clone carrying this TCR beta chain was seen a handful of times. Looked up from germline, CDR1 is SQVTM and CDR2 is ANQGSEA. The CDR3 totals 12 residues. Deletions cut 5 bases from V and 1 base from J, with 8 bases between. The data derive from a study of T cells in Graves' hyperthyroidism and ophthalmopathy. Amplification of TCR beta CDR3 regions used RNA as the template. The HTBI primer set served for first-round RT-PCR of the TCR CDR3. TCRdb fed the multiplex PCR reads into MiXCR, producing one record per CDR3 protein. The table shows about 210,000 distinct CDR3 sequences, with roughly 18% occurring only once.

This sequence originates from a man aged 45 to 65 with Graves' hyperthyroidism. The rearrangement links TRBV29-1 to TRBJ1-1; no clear D. Sequencing was done on a sample of blood. The DNA for the CDR3 is TGCAGCGTTTGCCAGAGGAACACTGAAGCTTTCTTT. It encodes CSVCQRNTEAFF.